This TCR beta chain was profiled in a study of Graves' ophthalmopathy and Graves' hyperthyroidism. Amplified TCR beta CDR3 regions were obtained using RNA transcripts as template. First-round RT-PCR with HTBI primers preceded a second-round multiplex PCR. TCRdb re-analysed the multiplex PCR reads in MiXCR, keeping a single row per CDR3 protein. The sample consists of fewer than 400,000 distinct CDR3 sequences, approximately 20% of them appearing once. The V and J ends lost 6 bases and 1 base respectively, with 12 bases between them. This CDR3 is built from 14 residues. CDR1 and CDR2 from the germline V gene are MNHEY and SVGAGI. This clonotype was seen at least ten times.

The clonotype comes from a woman aged 18-30 years with Graves' ophthalmopathy. The sequencing input was peripheral blood. This sequence joins TRBV6-5 and TRBJ1-1; a weak D match, TRBD1 (6 bases). CDR3 sequence: CASRKGQSNTEAFF. CDR3 nucleotides: TGTGCCAGCAGAAAGGGACAATCGAACACTGAAGCTTTCTTT.